The 13 T cell receptor beta chains below come from one sample, sequenced in a study of T cell responses to AZD1222 COVID-19 vaccine. Generated by immunoSEQ multiplex PCR, the TCRdb table keeps only in-frame clones and is missing some. The sample records more than 85,000 clones, about nine tenths being singletons. The sample was peripheral blood, taken 28 days after the second AZD1222 dose. These receptors originate from an adult who received the AZD1222 COVID-19 vaccine.

The chain recombines TRBV28 with TRBJ1-1, with 9 bases identical to TRBD1. V gave up 5 bases and J gave up 1 base; unmatched junction bases: 5. Germline V gives CDR1 MDHEN, CDR2 SYDVKM. This CDR3 has 15 residues. The CDR3: CASSIKTGGNTEAFF. The DNA of the CDR3 is TGTGCCAGCAGTATCAAGACAGGGGGGAACACTGAAGCTTTCTTT.

The chain uses TRBV5-5 and TRBJ1-2; no definite D call. Germline V CDR1 and CDR2: SGHKS, YYEKEE (reference sequence). V was cut by 0 bases and J by 7 bases, with 13 bases left in between. The CDR3 is 14 amino acids. CDR3 sequence: CASSLGGLITGYTF. The DNA for the CDR3 is TGTGCCAGCAGCTTGGGGGGTTTAATTACTGGCTACACCTTC.

The gene calls are TRBV24-1 and TRBJ1-5; D uncertain. The germline gives CDR1 KGHDR, CDR2 SFDVKD. V dropped 9 bases and J dropped 0 bases, with 11 bases sitting between them. The CDR3 loop spans 14 amino acids. The chain's CDR3 is CATYPLDSNQPQHF. The CDR3 DNA reads TGTGCCACCTACCCCCTAGATAGCAATCAGCCCCAGCATTTT.

Only a few counts were recorded for this clone. The chain has TRBV2 and TRBJ1-3; 7 bases map to TRBD1. Unmatched junction bases numbered 2, after V lost 6 bases and J lost 0 bases. Germline CDR1 reads SNHLY; CDR2 reads FYNNEI. The CDR3 has 14 residues. In DNA, the CDR3 is TGTGCCAGCAGGACAGGGAACTCTGGAAACACCATATATTTT. Protein: CASRTGNSGNTIYF.

The J gene is TRBJ1-1, the V gene TRBV20-1, with D unresolved. The CDR3 loop spans 13 amino acids. Germline CDR1 reads DFQATT; CDR2 reads SNEGSKA (reference sequence). The germline V and J ends were trimmed by 3 bases and 7 bases, with 15 bases remaining between them. CDR3 nucleotides: TGCAGTGCTAGTGGGCCAATGGGCATTGAAGCTTTCTTT. Translated, it gives CSASGPMGIEAFF.

This chain connects TRBV30 to TRBJ2-7; 12 bases fit TRBD1. Losses at the gene ends were 0 bases for V and 0 bases for J; bases not matched to a gene: 15. There are 20 residues in the CDR3. The germline V gene encodes CDR1 GTSNPN and CDR2 SVGIG (reference sequence). In nucleotides, the CDR3 is TGTGCCTGGAGTGTACCGTATCGGGGACAGGGGGCCCTGTCCTCCTACGAGCAGTACTTC. It specifies CAWSVPYRGQGALSSYEQYF.

This chain uses TRBV7-9 with TRBJ2-5; the match to TRBD2 covers 9 bases. CDR1 is SEHNR, CDR2 FQNEAQ, per germline (reference sequence). This CDR3 has 17 residues. The V and J ends lost 6 bases and 2 bases, in that order; junction bases with no gene match: 13. The CDR3 loop is CASRRGRASGNQETQYF. The CDR3 region has the DNA TGTGCCAGCAGGAGGGGGAGGGCTAGCGGGAATCAAGAGACCCAGTACTTC.

Concerning this clone: One end of the junction varies from germline; a read error may be responsible. The rearrangement links TRBV20-1 to TRBJ2-1; D might be TRBD1 or TRBD2, each matching 5 bases. Germline V gene lookup returns CDR1 DFQATT and CDR2 SNEGSKA (reference sequence). This CDR3 is built from 10 residues. The CDR3 protein is CSARRDGPIF. Written as DNA, the CDR3 is TGCAGTGCTAGACGGGACGGACCAATCTTC.

The gene calls are TRBV6-5 and TRBJ2-7, with D uncertain. CDR3 length: 13 residues. Per germline, CDR1 MNHEY and CDR2 SVGAGI. Between the trimmed V and J ends, which lost 5 bases and 6 bases, there was a span of 14 bases. This CDR3 is CASSPTGPSEQYF. The DNA of the CDR3 is TGTGCCAGCAGTCCCACTGGGCCGTCCGAGCAGTACTTC.

The rearrangement uses TRBV12-3 or TRBV12-4 and TRBJ1-2; D possibly corresponds to TRBD1 (6 bases). CDR3 size: 13 residues. V lost 7 bases to trimming and J lost 4 bases, with 13 bases between them. The CDR3 nucleotides are TGTGCCAGCAACTTTAGGGGGGCCTATGGCTACACCTTC. Its protein product is CASNFRGAYGYTF.

V is TRBV27 and J is TRBJ2-5, with a possible D match to TRBD2 (6 bases). Germline V gene data show CDR1 as MNHEY and CDR2 as SMNVEV (reference sequence). Trimming stripped 8 bases from V and 0 bases from J, with 10 bases between. This CDR3 has 13 amino acids. CDR3 DNA: TGTGCCAGCCGGGAGCTCAACCAAGAGACCCAGTACTTC. Its protein product is CASRELNQETQYF.

This clone was detected once. The chain carries TRBV19 and TRBJ2-4; tentative D call: TRBD2 (6 bases). Germline values: CDR1 LNHDA, CDR2 SQIVND (reference sequence). The ends were cut back, 5 bases at V and 1 base at J, with 12 bases in the middle. The CDR3 sequence is 15 residues long. Written as DNA, the CDR3 is TGTGCCAGTAGTCGTGAGGGACTCGCCAAAAACATTCAGTACTTC. Protein sequence: CASSREGLAKNIQYF.

This chain connects TRBV3-1 (or the pseudogene TRBV3-2) to TRBJ1-2; 8 bases align to TRBD1. V shed 8 bases, J shed 2 bases, and the junction held 4 bases outside the gene matches. This CDR3 region has 13 residues. The germline V gene has CDR1 LGHDT and CDR2 YNNKEL (reference sequence). CDR3 sequence: CASGGDRNYGYTF. DNA for the CDR3: TGTGCCAGCGGGGGGGACAGGAACTATGGCTACACCTTC.